The clone carrying this TCR beta chain was counted once. Its cognate antigen is unknown. The V end lost 9 bases, the J end lost 2 bases, and 13 bases lay between the germline ends. The CDR3 totals 13 residues. Per germline, CDR1 MNHEY and CDR2 SMNVEV (reference sequence). This sample was taken from a study of brain metastases from non-small cell lung cancer. Study results and limitations: T-cell infiltration was lower in brain metastases than primaries (P < 0.001). TCR repertoires overlapped largely between brain metastases and matched primaries. Compared with their matched primary tumors, roughly 67% of brain metastases showed expanded T-cell clones.

The table came from immunoSEQ multiplex PCR; TCRdb's copy has only in-frame clones and leaves some out. The sample carries 2,500 or so clones, 80% to 90% recorded once. The J gene is TRBJ1-2, the V gene TRBV27; TRBD1 might be the D (5 bases). This TCR was sampled from a donor over 35 with non-small cell lung cancer. Material: primary lung tumor tissue. This CDR3 reads CASSTDYNYGYTF. DNA for the CDR3: TGTGCCAGTTCGACAGACTACAACTATGGCTACACCTTC.